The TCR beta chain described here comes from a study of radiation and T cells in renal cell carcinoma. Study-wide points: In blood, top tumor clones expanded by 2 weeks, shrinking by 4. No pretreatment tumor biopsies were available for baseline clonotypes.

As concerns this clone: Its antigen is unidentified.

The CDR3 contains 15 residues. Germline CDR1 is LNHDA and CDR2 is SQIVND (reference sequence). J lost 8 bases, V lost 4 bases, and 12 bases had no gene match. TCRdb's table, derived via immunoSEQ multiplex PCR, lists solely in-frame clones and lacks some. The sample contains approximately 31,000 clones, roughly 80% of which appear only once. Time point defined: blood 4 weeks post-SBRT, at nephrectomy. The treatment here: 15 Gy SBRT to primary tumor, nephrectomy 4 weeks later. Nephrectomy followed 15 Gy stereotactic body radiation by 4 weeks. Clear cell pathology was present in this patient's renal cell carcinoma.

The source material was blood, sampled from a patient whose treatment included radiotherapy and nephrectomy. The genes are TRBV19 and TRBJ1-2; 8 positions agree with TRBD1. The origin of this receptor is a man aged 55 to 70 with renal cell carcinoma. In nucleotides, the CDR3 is TGTGCCAGTAGTACGTCCCTGGACAGGGATTGGGGCTACACCTTC. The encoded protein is CASSTSLDRDWGYTF.